This T cell receptor beta chain was recovered during a study of cytomegalovirus exposure and HLA in healthy donors (dated by TCRdb to 2015 to 2018). A note on the overall study: In an earlier analysis of about 560 of the donors, 276 Gb of sequence data and approximately 120 million unique TCR beta sequences from about 179 million T cells were reported. Both class I and class II loci were covered by HLA typing, at four-digit resolution. In the later analysis, no new phenotypic data were used to find candidate immune exposures; instead, reliance was placed on TCR beta sequences and their occurrence across donors. Donor age, sex, ethnicity and CMV serostatus were collected together with the repertoire data. Around 300 gigabases of sequencing data and approximately 93 million unique TCR sequences were included in an early release covering roughly 600 HLA-typed donors. All discovery cohort repertoires had been generated using a single sequencing platform. Of the roughly 390 genotyped donors, 70% to 90% were placed in the genetic ancestry cluster associated with self-reported Caucasian donors. A separate validation cohort of 100 to 150 different subjects was used in addition to the approximately 640-subject first cohort. To predict cytomegalovirus infection status, the study brought together high-throughput TCR immunosequencing, statistical association of individual TCRs with disease status, and machine learning. Across approximately 400 genotyped donors of the cohort, an average of about 240,000 unique TCR beta nucleotide sequences per donor were sequenced, and 15% to 20% of those sequences were non-productive. Four or five DR-DQ haplotypes were handled as single units for association and clustering, since linkage in the cohort was strong. A later genetic analysis took genome-wide SNP genotypes for about three fifths of the 666 donors and used that subset as a discovery cohort. The study was designed to test whether signatures of past pathogen exposure could be identified by cataloging public T cell receptors. To decide whether each TCR beta V gene segment behaved as functional or pseudogenic, an earlier analysis of some 600 of the donors relied on high-throughput TCR beta sequencing. The T cell repertoires of 666 subjects were profiled by immunosequencing and related to cytomegalovirus serostatus. To study patterns of TCR occurrence, a later analysis re-analyzed previously published TCR beta repertoires from more than 550 donors and added high-resolution HLA genotyping. Typing coverage differed by locus: A, B, C, DRB1 and DQB1 were typed in about 620-640 donors, DQA1 in 500 to 550, DPA1 in roughly 590, and DPB1 in 400 to 490.

Via the germline V gene, CDR1 is SQVTM and CDR2 ANQGSEA. The germline ends are 14 bases apart after V is trimmed by 5 bases and J by 1 base. The CDR3, cysteine through phenylalanine, is 14 amino acids long. Solely the CDR3 DNA is kept, with 42 bases framed from the first base. Overall study results and their limits: Broadly in line with IMGT annotations, most TCR beta V segments showed up in productive rearrangements about 87% or about 30% of the time in an earlier analysis of several hundred of the donors. In vitro tests confirmed that three of the cytomegalovirus-associated TCR beta chains recognize cytomegalovirus antigens. The earlier analysis of approximately 590 of the donors excluded some 15 rarely observed V segments, including chromosome 9 orphons, because counts were too low. Correlated functional status among segregating V segments might reflect linkage disequilibrium, but an unknown experimental factor could not be ruled out. Roughly uniform sequencing depth across donors was assumed in presence/absence analyses, although this assumption may not hold. Compared with the roughly 670-donor mean, donors in an Asian-associated ancestry cluster had fewer N-insertions in productive TCRs, according to a later genetic analysis. The authors suggested that the approach could potentially be extended to other disease states and immunological phenotypes. A cluster of highly shared sequence variants was judged likely to represent a technical artifact of the sequencing pipeline. The 87-base-pair reads could not distinguish some IMGT-functional V segments, including TRBV6-2 and TRBV6-3, so those segments were excluded. In both the original and validation cohorts, the classifier was reported to diagnose cytomegalovirus status with high specificity and sensitivity. Strong co-occurrence of HLA alleles, especially DR and DQ, made assigning TCR associations to individual alleles difficult. An association between a missense DCLRE1C variant and V-gene and J-gene trimming of TCR beta chains was found in a later genetic analysis and replicated in an independent cohort. Only TCR beta chains were sequenced in this cohort, and the absence of alpha or paired-chain data limited detectable features. For the cohort, immune exposure information was limited to CMV serostatus. Most TCR sequences were observed very rarely across donors, whereas some public TCRs were present in many individuals. Most CMV-associated TCR beta chains appeared to be HLA-restricted in a later analysis, and the HLA associations seemed to be driven largely by CMV exposure. In a later analysis, several top co-occurrence clusters were reported to appear linked to parvovirus B19, influenza, CMV and Epstein-Barr virus. Because some donors lacked HLA typing at each locus, the association tests relied only on the typed subset. In a later analysis, the rate of TCR association differed among HLA loci, with DRB1 alleles having the most associated TCRs and HLA-C alleles having the fewest. In the study, around 150 TCR beta chains were listed as associated with cytomegalovirus. In a later analysis, HLA-associated TCR beta chains showed more clonal expansion and lower generation probabilities than non-associated chains that were equally common. A further reported finding was that TCR beta sequences accurately predicted the HLA-A and HLA-B alleles for most subjects in the first cohort. A later analysis associated 15,000 or so TCR beta sequences with specific HLA alleles at a false discovery rate of 0.05.

This clone was seen once. Its antigen is not yet known. There are no base qualities to consult, and no much larger clone falls within one base. Library generation was performed with the immunoSEQ multiplex PCR assay. The multiplex PCR relied on a mix of 60 forward primers for TCR Vbeta segments and 13 reverse primers for TCR Jbeta segments. The CDR3 region of rearranged TCR beta genes was amplified from genomic DNA by a multiplex PCR assay. On the Illumina HiSeq System, the amplified TCR beta libraries were sequenced as 87-base-pair reads. As for how the authors treated the data: A later analysis tallied approximately 87 million unique TCR beta chains across the 550 to 850 repertoires, and some 12 million of those chains were shared by two or more donors. Raw reads were error-corrected and collapsed into unique sequences with a nearest-neighbor algorithm that merged closely related sequences to remove PCR and sequencing errors. CDR3 sequences were aligned to IMGT reference sequences to assign V, D and J gene segments. For a sequence to be retained, at least a six-nucleotide match to both a V gene segment and a J gene segment was required. Rearrangements were classified as productive when the CDR3 lacked stop codons and remained in frame with V and J, and all other rearrangements were classified as non-productive. Following IMGT convention, CDR3 was defined as the stretch from the second conserved V-encoded cysteine to the conserved J-encoded phenylalanine. Sequences without an unambiguous match to a single V gene segment were excluded from the earlier analysis of 587 of the donors. An earlier analysis of some 500 of the donors classified V segments as functional when productive rearrangements were above 56.7% and as segregating when the standard deviation between donors was above 5%. A statistical classification framework was built to diagnose cytomegalovirus status from the catalog of TCR beta chain sequences. In a later analysis, V and J genes were assigned by comparing TCR nucleotide sequences against IMGT/GENE-DB human TR gene sequences. The TCRdist pipeline was used in a later analysis to assign CDR3 sequences and most-parsimonious VDJ recombination scenarios. In a later analysis, each TCR beta chain was defined by its CDR3 amino acid sequence together with its V-gene family, and reads without a unique V-gene family were excluded. As a way to deal with suspected cross-contamination and a sequencing artifact, a later analysis dropped hundreds of nucleotide sequences that were highly shared and had low generation probability. A later analysis calculated a clonal expansion index for each public chain from normalized within-repertoire ranks of inferred template counts. In a later analysis, generation probabilities were computed using a VDJ recombination model fitted to out-of-frame rearrangements, and the results were checked against IGoR. In a later analysis, hypergeometric tests were used to score TCR-TCR, TCR-HLA and TCR-CMV co-occurrence, with a repertoire-size bias correction applied to TCR pairs. To estimate false discovery rates, a later analysis permuted the HLA or CMV assignments 20 times. In a later analysis, co-occurring TCRs were grouped using DBSCAN, and TCRdist sequence similarity was added for clustering within HLA-allele-positive subsets. Repertoires with fewer than 30,000 or more than 120,000 public chains were left out of co-occurrence clustering, as were five repertoires with anomalous nucleotide sharing. TCRdb holds this immuneACCESS table with in-frame rearrangements only. Some clones are missing; in checked studies, unresolved V genes explain under half, and the rest has no known cause. The V and J calls and clone size are taken from that table; D and trimming were inferred from the DNA. Within this sample are some 150,000 clones, with approximately 81% of them counted one time only. The ten largest clones represent roughly 2.4% of the sample.

The cohort comprised several hundred healthy bone marrow donors. At the time of sampling, all cohort members were nominally healthy, though unrecorded immune exposures were likely present. The donor was CMV seronegative and was included in the group of approximately 350 seronegative cohort members. A peripheral blood sample was collected from each donor, and TCR beta sequencing was performed on peripheral blood mononuclear cells. The Qiagen DNeasy Blood Extraction Kit was used to extract genomic DNA from the blood cell samples. The sample was PBMCs. The rearranged segments are TRBV29-1 and TRBJ1-1; the D gene cannot be named for sure. The sequence was collected from a young woman in good health and CMV-seronegative. The sequenced DNA is TGCAGCGTTTCAGGTGAGGGCAAGAACACTGAAGCTTTCTTT. This translates into CSVSGEGKNTEAFF.